This T cell receptor (beta chain) was sequenced in a study of blood T cell repertoires in COVID-19. Germline CDR1 reads MNHEY; CDR2 reads SVGAGI. Trimming at V came to 10 bases and at J to 7 bases, leaving 12 bases not matched to a gene. This CDR3 is 14 amino acids long. Profiling relied on immunoSEQ multiplex PCR, and the TCRdb table lists in-frame clones only, not all of them. The sample holds 300,000 to 500,000 clones, around 89% seen once. The source material was PBMCs or T cells enriched from blood (not recorded which). This TCR was recovered from a woman in her 30s with acute COVID-19. The gene calls are TRBV6-5 and TRBJ1-5; 8 bases fit TRBD1. Here the CDR3 DNA reads TGTGCCACTCTCCCCCCAGGGGGCAGGCAGCCCCAGCATTTT. Its translation is CATLPPGGRQPQHF.